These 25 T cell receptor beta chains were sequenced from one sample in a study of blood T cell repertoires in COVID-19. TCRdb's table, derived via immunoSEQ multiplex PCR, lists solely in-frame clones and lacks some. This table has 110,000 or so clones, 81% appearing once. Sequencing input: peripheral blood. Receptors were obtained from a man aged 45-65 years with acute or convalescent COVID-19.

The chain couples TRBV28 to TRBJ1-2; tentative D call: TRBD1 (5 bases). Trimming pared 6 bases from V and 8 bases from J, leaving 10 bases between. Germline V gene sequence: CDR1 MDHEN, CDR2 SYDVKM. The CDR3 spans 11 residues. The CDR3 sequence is CASSNRGGYTF. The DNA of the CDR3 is TGTGCCAGCAGCAACCGGGGGGGCTACACCTTC.

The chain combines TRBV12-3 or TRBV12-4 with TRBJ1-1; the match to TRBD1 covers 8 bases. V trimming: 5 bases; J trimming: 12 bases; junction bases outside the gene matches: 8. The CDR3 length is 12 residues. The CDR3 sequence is CASSIGQGNTFF. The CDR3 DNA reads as TGTGCCAGCAGTATCGGACAGGGTAATACTTTCTTT.

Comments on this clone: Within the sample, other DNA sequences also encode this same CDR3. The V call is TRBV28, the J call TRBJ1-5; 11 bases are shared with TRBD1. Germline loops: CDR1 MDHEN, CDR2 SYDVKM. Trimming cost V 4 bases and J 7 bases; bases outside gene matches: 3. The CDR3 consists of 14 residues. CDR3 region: CASSSGQGVQPQHF. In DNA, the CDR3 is TGTGCCAGCAGTTCGGGACAGGGGGTACAGCCCCAGCATTTT.

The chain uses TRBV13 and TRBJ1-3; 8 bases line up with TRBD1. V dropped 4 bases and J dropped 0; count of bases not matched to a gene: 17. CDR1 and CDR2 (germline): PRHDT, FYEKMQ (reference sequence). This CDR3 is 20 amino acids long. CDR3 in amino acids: CASSSSLQTGTGLSGNTIYF. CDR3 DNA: TGTGCCAGCAGCTCCAGTTTACAAACCGGGACAGGTCTCTCTGGAAACACCATATATTTT.

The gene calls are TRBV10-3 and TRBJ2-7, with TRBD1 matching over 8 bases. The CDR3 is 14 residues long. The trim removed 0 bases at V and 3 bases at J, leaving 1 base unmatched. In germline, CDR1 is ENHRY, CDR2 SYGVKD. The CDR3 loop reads CAISESDRGYEQYV. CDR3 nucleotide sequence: TGTGCCATCAGTGAGTCTGACAGGGGCTACGAGCAGTACGTC.

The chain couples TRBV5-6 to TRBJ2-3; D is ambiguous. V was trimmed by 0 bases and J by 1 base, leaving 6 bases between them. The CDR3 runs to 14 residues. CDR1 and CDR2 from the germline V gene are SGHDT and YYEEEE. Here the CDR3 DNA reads TGTGCCAGCAGCTTGGGGCTCGGCACAGATACGCAGTATTTT. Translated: CASSLGLGTDTQYF.

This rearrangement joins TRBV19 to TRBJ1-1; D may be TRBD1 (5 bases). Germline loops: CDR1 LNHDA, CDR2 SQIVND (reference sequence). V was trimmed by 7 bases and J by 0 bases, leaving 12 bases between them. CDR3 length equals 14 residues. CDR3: CASNKGLLNTEAFF. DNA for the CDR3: TGTGCCAGTAATAAGGGGCTTTTGAACACTGAAGCTTTCTTT.

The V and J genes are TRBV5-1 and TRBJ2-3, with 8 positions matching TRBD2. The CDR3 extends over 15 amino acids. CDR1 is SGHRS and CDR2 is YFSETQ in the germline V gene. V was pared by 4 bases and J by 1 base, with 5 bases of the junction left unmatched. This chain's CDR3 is CASSPGRGGTDTQYF. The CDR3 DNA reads TGCGCCAGCAGCCCTGGGCGGGGGGGCACAGATACGCAGTATTTT.

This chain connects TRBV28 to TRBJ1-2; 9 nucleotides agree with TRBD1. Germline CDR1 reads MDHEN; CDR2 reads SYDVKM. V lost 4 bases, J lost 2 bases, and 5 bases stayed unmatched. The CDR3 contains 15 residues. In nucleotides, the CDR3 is TGTGCCAGCAGTTCAGGGACAGGGATGAACTATGGCTACACCTTC. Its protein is CASSSGTGMNYGYTF.

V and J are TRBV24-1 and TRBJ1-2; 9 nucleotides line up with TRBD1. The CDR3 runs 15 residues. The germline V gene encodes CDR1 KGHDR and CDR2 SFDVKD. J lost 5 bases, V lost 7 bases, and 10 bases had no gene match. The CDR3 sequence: CATSDPGQGTYGYTF. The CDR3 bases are TGTGCCACCAGCGATCCCGGACAGGGGACATATGGCTACACCTTC.

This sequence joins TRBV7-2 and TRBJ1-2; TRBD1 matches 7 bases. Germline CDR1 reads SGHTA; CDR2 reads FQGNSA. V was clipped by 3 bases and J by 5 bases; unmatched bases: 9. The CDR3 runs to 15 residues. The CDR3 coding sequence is TGTGCCAGCAGCTTCCCCGGACAGGACCGTTATGGCTACACCTTC. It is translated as CASSFPGQDRYGYTF.

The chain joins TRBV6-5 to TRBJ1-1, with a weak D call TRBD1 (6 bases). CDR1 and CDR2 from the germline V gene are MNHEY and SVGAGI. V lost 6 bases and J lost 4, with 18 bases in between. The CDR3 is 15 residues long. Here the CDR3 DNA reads TGTGCCAGCAGCCCCTCACAGGGATCGCGCACTGAAGCTTTCTTT. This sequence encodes CASSPSQGSRTEAFF.

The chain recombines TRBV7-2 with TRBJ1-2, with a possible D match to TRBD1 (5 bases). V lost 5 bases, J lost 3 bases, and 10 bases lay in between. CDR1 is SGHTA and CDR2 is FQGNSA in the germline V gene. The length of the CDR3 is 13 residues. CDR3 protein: CASSPPGHYGYTF. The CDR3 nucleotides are TGTGCCAGCAGCCCCCCAGGGCACTATGGCTACACCTTC.

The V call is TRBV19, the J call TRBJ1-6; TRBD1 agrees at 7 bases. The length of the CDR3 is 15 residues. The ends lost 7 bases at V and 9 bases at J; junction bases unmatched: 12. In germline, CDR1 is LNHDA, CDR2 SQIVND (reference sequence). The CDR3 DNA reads TGTGCCAGTAAGCCTCAGGACAGGAAGGGTTCACCCCTCCACTTT. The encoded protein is CASKPQDRKGSPLHF.

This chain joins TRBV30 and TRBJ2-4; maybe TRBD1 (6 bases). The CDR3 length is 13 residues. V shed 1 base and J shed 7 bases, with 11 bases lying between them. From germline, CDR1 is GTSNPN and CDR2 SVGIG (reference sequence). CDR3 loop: CAWSEAGVNIQYF. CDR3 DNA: TGTGCCTGGAGTGAGGCAGGGGTCAACATTCAGTACTTC.

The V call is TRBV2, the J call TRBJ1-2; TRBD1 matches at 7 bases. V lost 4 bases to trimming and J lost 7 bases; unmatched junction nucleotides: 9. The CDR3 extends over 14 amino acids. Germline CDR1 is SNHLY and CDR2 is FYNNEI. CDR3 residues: CASSGVGGEGGYTF. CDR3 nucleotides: TGTGCCAGCAGTGGGGTAGGGGGCGAGGGTGGCTACACCTTC.

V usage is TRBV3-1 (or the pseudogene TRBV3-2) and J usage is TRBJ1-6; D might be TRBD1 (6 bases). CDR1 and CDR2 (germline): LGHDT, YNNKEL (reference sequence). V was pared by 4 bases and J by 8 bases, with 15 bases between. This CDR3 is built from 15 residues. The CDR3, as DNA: TGTGCCAGCAGCCGTATGGGACATCAGGATTCACCCCTCCACTTT. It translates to CASSRMGHQDSPLHF.

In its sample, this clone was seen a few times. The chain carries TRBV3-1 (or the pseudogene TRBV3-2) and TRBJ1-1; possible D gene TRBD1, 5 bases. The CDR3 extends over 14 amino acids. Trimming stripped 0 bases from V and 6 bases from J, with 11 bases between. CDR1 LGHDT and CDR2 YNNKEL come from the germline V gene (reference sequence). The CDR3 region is CASSQDIRVAEAFF. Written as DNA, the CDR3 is TGTGCCAGCAGCCAAGATATCAGGGTGGCTGAAGCTTTCTTT.

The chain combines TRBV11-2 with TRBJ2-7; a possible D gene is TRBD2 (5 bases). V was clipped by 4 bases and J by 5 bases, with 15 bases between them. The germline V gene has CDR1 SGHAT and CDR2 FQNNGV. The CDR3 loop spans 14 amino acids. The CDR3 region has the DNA TGTGCCAGCAGCTCGACGGCCGGGATTAACGAGCAGTACTTC. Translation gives CASSSTAGINEQYF. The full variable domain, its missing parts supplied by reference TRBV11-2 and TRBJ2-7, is EAGVAQSPRYKIIEKRQSVAFWCNPISGHATLYWYQQILGQGPKLLIQFQNNGVVDDSQLPKDRFSAERLKGVDSTLKIQPAKLEDSAVYLCASSSTAGINEQYFGPGTRLTVT.

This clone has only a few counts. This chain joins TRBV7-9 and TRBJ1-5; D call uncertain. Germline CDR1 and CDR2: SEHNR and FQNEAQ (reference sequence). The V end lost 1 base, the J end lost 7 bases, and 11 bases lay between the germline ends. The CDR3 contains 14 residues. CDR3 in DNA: TGTGCCAGCAGCTTAGTCGCGGGTGCCCAGCCCCAGCATTTT. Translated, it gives CASSLVAGAQPQHF.

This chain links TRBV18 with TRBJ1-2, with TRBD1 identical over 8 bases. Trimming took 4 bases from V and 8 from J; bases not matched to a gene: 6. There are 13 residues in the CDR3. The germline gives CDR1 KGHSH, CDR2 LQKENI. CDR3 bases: TGTGCCAGCTCACAGGGGACAGGAGGAGGCTACACCTTC. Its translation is CASSQGTGGGYTF.

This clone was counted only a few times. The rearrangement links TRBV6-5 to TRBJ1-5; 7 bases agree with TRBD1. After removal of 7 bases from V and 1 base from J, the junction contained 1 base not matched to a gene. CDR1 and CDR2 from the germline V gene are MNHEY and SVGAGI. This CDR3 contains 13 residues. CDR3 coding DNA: TGTGCCAGCAAGACAGGGAGCAATCAGCCCCAGCATTTT. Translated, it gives CASKTGSNQPQHF.

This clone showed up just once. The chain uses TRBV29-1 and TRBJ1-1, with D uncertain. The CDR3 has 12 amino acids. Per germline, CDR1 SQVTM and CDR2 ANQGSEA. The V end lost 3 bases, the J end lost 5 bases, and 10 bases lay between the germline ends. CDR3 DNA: TGCAGCGTTGAGGTCGTGGAGACTGAAGCTTTCTTT. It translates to CSVEVVETEAFF. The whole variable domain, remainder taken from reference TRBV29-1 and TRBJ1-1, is SAVISQKPSRDICQRGTSLTIQCQVDSQVTMMFWYRQQPGQSLTLIATANQGSEATYESGFVIDKFPISRPNLTFSTLTVSNMSPEDSSIYLCSVEVVETEAFFGQGTRLTVV.

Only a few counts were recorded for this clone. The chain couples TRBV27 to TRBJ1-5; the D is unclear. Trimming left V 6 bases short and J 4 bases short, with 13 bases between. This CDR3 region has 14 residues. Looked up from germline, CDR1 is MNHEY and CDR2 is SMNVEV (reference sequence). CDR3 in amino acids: CASRPPGWNQPQHF. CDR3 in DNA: TGTGCCAGCAGGCCCCCCGGTTGGAATCAGCCCCAGCATTTT.

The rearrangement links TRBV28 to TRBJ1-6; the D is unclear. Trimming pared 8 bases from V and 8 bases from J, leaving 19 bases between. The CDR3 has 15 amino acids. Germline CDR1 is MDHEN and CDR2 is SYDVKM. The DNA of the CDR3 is TGTGCCAGCGCCCCCCTGTGGCAGGCCTATTCACCCCTCCACTTT. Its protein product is CASAPLWQAYSPLHF. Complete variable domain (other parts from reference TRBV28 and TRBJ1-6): DVKVTQSSRYLVKRTGEKVFLECVQDMDHENMFWYRQDPGLGLRLIYFSYDVKMKEKGDIPEGYSVSREKKERFSLILESASTNQTSMYLCASAPLWQAYSPLHFGNGTRLTVT.